This entry lists 19 T cell receptor beta chains sequenced from one sample in a study of T cells in localized non-small cell lung cancer. Here immunoSEQ multiplex PCR was the method, and the copy in TCRdb shows in-frame clones only, minus some. In the table there are 3,500 to 4,500 clones, around a fifth of which are singletons. Sequences were derived from lung tumor tissue, sampled before any cancer treatment. These receptor sequences come from a female donor older than 55 with stage I lung adenocarcinoma.

This chain joins TRBV18 and TRBJ1-3; tentatively, D is TRBD1 (6 bases). V was clipped by 1 base and J by 12 bases, with 19 bases between them. Germline V gene lookup returns CDR1 KGHSH and CDR2 LQKENI. The CDR3 totals 15 residues. CDR3 residues: CASSPLQTGPGGIYF. CDR3 DNA: TGTGCCAGCTCACCACTGCAAACAGGGCCGGGTGGCATATATTTT.

This chain joins TRBV11-3 and TRBJ1-4; 9 bases fit TRBD1. The germline CDR1 and CDR2 sequences are SGHNT and YENEEA. CDR3 length: 14 residues. Trimming at V came to 5 bases and at J to 8 bases, leaving 6 bases not matched to a gene. In DNA, the CDR3 is TGTGCCAGCAGCGAGGACAGGGGTGGAGAAAAACTGTTTTTT. Its translation is CASSEDRGGEKLFF.

This clone was found a few times. The chain couples TRBV9 to TRBJ1-1; TRBD1 matches 8 bases. The V gene's germline CDR1 is SGDLS and CDR2 YYNGEE. With V trimmed by 3 bases and J by 5 bases, 6 bases remained unmatched. The CDR3 runs 14 residues. CDR3 loop: CASSEQGAGTEAFF. DNA for the CDR3: TGTGCCAGCAGCGAGCAGGGGGCTGGGACTGAAGCTTTCTTT.

This clone was seen only a few times. CDR3: CASSNGQGNTIYF. CDR3 nucleotide sequence: TGTGCCAGCAGCAATGGACAGGGGAACACCATATATTTT. This chain uses TRBV7-2 with TRBJ1-3; 9 bases fit TRBD1. Germline CDR1 SGHTA, CDR2 FQGNSA. This CDR3 has 13 residues. The V segment lost 5 bases and the J segment 7 bases; nucleotides outside the gene matches: 3.

The genes are TRBV11-3 and TRBJ2-7; no reliable D call. The CDR3 loop spans 14 amino acids. Germline lookup yields CDR1 SGHNT and CDR2 YENEEA. V lost 5 bases, J lost 7 bases, and 18 bases lay in between. The CDR3 is CASSPGPGRREQYF. CDR3 sequence (DNA): TGTGCCAGCAGCCCAGGACCAGGCCGGCGGGAGCAGTACTTC.

This chain connects TRBV5-1 to TRBJ2-1; TRBD2 matches at 7 bases. This CDR3 has 14 residues. Germline CDR1 SGHRS, CDR2 YFSETQ. V trimming: 2 bases; J trimming: 4 bases; junction bases outside the gene matches: 3. For the CDR3, the DNA is TGCGCCAGCAGCTTCGGGACTACTTACAATGAGCAGTTCTTC. Translation gives CASSFGTTYNEQFF.

Points on this clone: The germline gene is not matched at one end of the junction; a read error may be the cause. V is TRBV16 and J is TRBJ1-2, with D maybe TRBD1 (6 bases). The CDR3 consists of 14 residues. Germline CDR1 reads KGHSY; CDR2 reads FQNENV. The DNA of the CDR3 is TGTGCCAGTAGCCGGAACAGGGAATCGCGAGGCTACACCTTC. Amino acids: CASSRNRESRGYTF.

The CDR3 coding sequence is TGTGCCACCGGGGAGCGCTCCTCGATAAGCTCTGGGGCCAACGTCCTGACTTTC. Translated: CATGERSSISSGANVLTF. The chain combines TRBV12-5 with TRBJ2-6; TRBD2 is a possible D gene (5 bases). The CDR3 is 18 amino acids. Germline values: CDR1 LGHNT, CDR2 FRNRAP.

The chain's CDR3 is CASSYALAGSYSPLHF. As DNA, the CDR3 is TGTGCCAGCAGTTACGCCCTGGCAGGGTCTTATTCACCCCTCCACTTT. The chain is built from TRBV6-8 and TRBJ1-6; TRBD1 might be the D (5 bases). V was trimmed by 2 bases and J by 8 bases, leaving 16 bases between them. From germline, CDR1 is MNHGY and CDR2 SAAAGT. This CDR3 has 16 residues.

V usage is TRBV11-3 and J usage is TRBJ2-1; D could derive from TRBD1 or TRBD2 (5 bases each). Looked up from germline, CDR1 is SGHNT and CDR2 is YENEEA. V was trimmed by 5 bases and J by 0 bases, leaving 17 bases between them. This CDR3 has 17 residues. The CDR3 sequence is CASSPRDGVSSYNEQFF. The CDR3 DNA reads TGTGCCAGCAGCCCCCGGGACGGAGTGAGCTCCTACAATGAGCAGTTCTTC. Supplemented by reference TRBV11-3 and TRBJ2-1, the full variable domain reads EAGVVQSPRYKIIEKKQPVAFWCNPISGHNTLYWYLQNLGQGPELLIRYENEEAVDDSQLPKDRFSAERLKGVDSTLKIQPAELGDSAVYLCASSPRDGVSSYNEQFFGPGTRLTVL.

This clone was observed a handful of times. The V call is TRBV30, the J call TRBJ1-5; D is unclear. CDR3 length: 16 residues. The germline gives CDR1 GTSNPN, CDR2 SVGIG (reference sequence). Trimming took 0 bases from V and 4 from J, leaving 16 bases between them. CDR3 loop: CAWSVNSGFRNQPQHF. In DNA, the CDR3 is TGTGCCTGGAGTGTGAATAGTGGGTTTAGGAATCAGCCCCAGCATTTT.

This chain uses TRBV6-8 with TRBJ2-7; TRBD1 agrees at 7 bases. J lost 2 bases, V lost 6 bases, and 7 bases had no gene match. The CDR3 length is 14 residues. In germline, CDR1 is MNHGY, CDR2 SAAAGT. The CDR3: CASSNRDRAYEQYF. CDR3 DNA: TGTGCCAGCAGCAACCGGGACAGAGCCTACGAGCAGTACTTC.

The chain uses TRBV19 and TRBJ1-5; tentative D call: TRBD1 (5 bases). The CDR3 loop spans 15 amino acids. The ends were cut back, 4 bases at V and 6 bases at J, with 16 bases in the middle. The germline V gene encodes CDR1 LNHDA and CDR2 SQIVND (reference sequence). The CDR3 region has the DNA TGTGCCAGTAGTACCCGACAGTTTTCAGGTCAGCCCCAGCATTTT. This translates into CASSTRQFSGQPQHF.

This clone was seen only a few times. The CDR3 DNA follows: TGTGCCAGCAGTCTTACTAGCGGGAGGCAGTTCTTC. This gives the protein CASSLTSGRQFF. The chain has TRBV9 and TRBJ2-1, with 11 bases matching TRBD2. This CDR3 contains 12 residues. Trimming took 5 bases from V and 12 from J; bases not matched to a gene: 4. Germline CDR1 SGDLS, CDR2 YYNGEE.

The rearrangement links TRBV25-1 to TRBJ2-3, with a weak D call TRBD2 (5 bases). CDR1 and CDR2 (germline): MGHDK, SYGVNS. This CDR3 has 12 residues. The V end was cut by 7 bases, the J end by 5 bases, with 10 bases between. The CDR3 loop is CASTSRGDTQYF. In nucleotides, the CDR3 is TGTGCCAGCACCTCCCGGGGAGATACGCAGTATTTT.

The V call is TRBV19, the J call TRBJ2-7; D is possibly TRBD1 (6 bases). V gave up 9 bases and J gave up 6 bases, with 15 bases separating them. The CDR3 has 12 residues. The V gene's germline CDR1 is LNHDA and CDR2 SQIVND (reference sequence). In nucleotides, the CDR3 is TGTGCCAGCGGCAGGGGAGTCTCCGAGCAGTACTTC. Translation gives CASGRGVSEQYF.

This clone counts as medium-sized. The gene calls are TRBV11-3 and TRBJ2-1, with 8 bases lining up with TRBD1. Germline values: CDR1 SGHNT, CDR2 YENEEA. V trimming: 3 bases; J trimming: 6 bases; junction bases outside the gene matches: 4. The CDR3 length is 14 residues. CDR3 in DNA: TGTGCCAGCAGCTTGGGCGGGACAGGCAATGAGCAGTTCTTC. Translation gives CASSLGGTGNEQFF.

This clone was detected a few times. This chain joins TRBV18 and TRBJ1-2; 9 nucleotides agree with TRBD1. V lost 3 bases and J lost 4; bases outside the gene matches: 3. The CDR3 contains 14 residues. Germline CDR1 KGHSH, CDR2 LQKENI. This CDR3 is CASSPPGQGYGYTF. In DNA form, the CDR3 reads TGTGCCAGCTCACCTCCGGGACAGGGCTATGGCTACACCTTC.

This clone was found a few times. The V and J genes are TRBV12-5 and TRBJ2-4; a possible D gene is TRBD1 (6 bases). The CDR3 loop spans 19 amino acids. The germline CDR1 and CDR2 sequences are LGHNT and FRNRAP. The CDR3 protein is CASRAHTGSSHGAKNIQYF. In DNA form, the CDR3 reads TGTGCCAGCCGGGCCCATACAGGGTCAAGTCATGGAGCCAAAAACATTCAGTACTTC.